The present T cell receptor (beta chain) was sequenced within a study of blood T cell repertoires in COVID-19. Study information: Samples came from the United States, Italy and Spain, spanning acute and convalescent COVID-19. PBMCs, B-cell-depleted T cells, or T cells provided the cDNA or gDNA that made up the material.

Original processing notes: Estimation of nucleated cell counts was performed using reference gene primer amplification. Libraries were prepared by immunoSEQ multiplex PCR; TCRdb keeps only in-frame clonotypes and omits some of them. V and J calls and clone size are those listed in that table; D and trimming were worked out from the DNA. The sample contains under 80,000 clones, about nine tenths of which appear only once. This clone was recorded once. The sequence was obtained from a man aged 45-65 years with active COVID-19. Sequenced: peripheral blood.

The CDR3 DNA reads TGTGCCACCAGGACAGGGGAGAACACCATATATTTT. Translation: CATRTGENTIYF. This chain links TRBV6-6 with TRBJ1-3, with 9 positions matching TRBD1. The CDR3 sequence is 12 residues long. Trimming cost V 10 bases and J 7 bases; bases outside gene matches: 5. CDR1 and CDR2 from the germline V gene are MNHNY and SVGAGI (reference sequence).